This TCR beta chain was sequenced in a study of blood T cells in healthy people across ages. Findings and limits, study-wide: With donor CMV status unknown, expanded clonotype changes were possibly confounded.

The use of a sample-barcoded 5' primer and a J-beta primer mix characterized a second PCR of roughly 6 to 12 cycles. MiXCR, run by TCRdb on the 5' RACE reads, gives a single entry per CDR3 protein. This sample has around 870,000 distinct CDR3 sequences, with 29% found just once. V dropped 5 bases and J dropped 0 bases, with 16 bases sitting between them. This CDR3 has 16 residues. This clonotype appeared many times. Its target is unknown. Sequenced: blood. The receptor was derived from a woman of 80 years or more in good health. The chain joins TRBV12-3 or TRBV12-4 to TRBJ1-2; D is undetermined. CDR3 coding DNA: TGTGCCAGCAGTCCTCTCGGGCCCCCCACTAACTATGGCTACACCTTC. Residues: CASSPLGPPTNYGYTF.